This TCR beta chain was observed in a study of blood T cell repertoires in COVID-19. The CDR3 runs 14 residues. J was trimmed by 3 bases and V by 5 bases; bases with no gene match: 6. Germline V lookup: CDR1 MNHNY, CDR2 SVGAGI (reference sequence). Using immunoSEQ multiplex PCR, the repertoire was profiled, and TCRdb retains in-frame clones only, with some absent. The sample carries some 150,000 clones, over 75% recorded once. The TCR comes from a human donor in a cohort sampled during active COVID-19. V and J are TRBV6-6 and TRBJ1-2; TRBD1 matches at 7 bases. The specimen was peripheral blood. The chain's CDR3 is CASSTPGGYYGYTF. CDR3 nucleotides: TGTGCCAGCAGTACCCCAGGGGGTTACTATGGCTACACCTTC.